This T cell receptor (beta chain) was sequenced for a study of shared clonotypes between healthy human individuals. Findings and limits, study-wide: Generally, naive subsets (rather than memory subsets) showed larger estimated richness. Depth of sequencing was expected to influence donor clonotype sharing.

For every subset, genomic DNA was evenly distributed across several immunoSEQ plates. Some clones are missing from TCRdb's copy, which holds only in-frame ones; the method was immunoSEQ multiplex PCR. There are hundreds of thousands of clones in the sample; 90% to 96% occur only once, and roughly 0.06% lies in the top ten. The CDR3 totals 18 residues. Trimming took 2 bases from V and 2 from J, leaving 19 bases between them. The V gene's germline CDR1 is WNHNN and CDR2 SYGVQD (reference sequence). A remark on this clone: No antigen is known for it.

The V and J genes are TRBV10-1 and TRBJ2-4; tentative D call: TRBD2 (6 bases). What was sequenced was naive CD4+ T cells sorted from blood. Subset here: CD45RA+ positively selected. The sequence came from a woman aged 25-40 years in good health. CDR3 residues: CASSEPSIGRISKNIQYF. As DNA, the CDR3 is TGCGCCAGCAGTGAGCCTTCGATCGGGAGAATCTCCAAAAACATTCAGTACTTC.